The source of this T cell receptor (beta chain) is a study of beta chain features in type 1 diabetes. Study-wide points: Fewer insertions but more deletions were seen at VDJ junctions in type 1 diabetes patients. The naive, central memory and Treg TCRB repertoires looked more alike in patients than they did in healthy donors.

In the case of this clone: Its cognate antigen is unknown.

Sorting that relied on CD45RO/CCR7/CD25/CD127/CD95/CD27 yielded CD4+ naive, central memory, regulatory and stem cell-like memory cells. Populations isolated by sorting all had purity greater than 95%. Of the isolated RNA, all was reverse transcribed, and so the sequenced material was expressed TCRB transcripts. Method: immunoSEQ multiplex PCR; TCRdb's copy keeps in-frame clones and lacks some. The repertoire holds 130,000 to 150,000 clones, with nearly 50% as singletons. Sequenced sample: Tregs from blood. The source is a man aged 18 to 29 in good health.

The CDR3 DNA is TGTGCCAGCAGCTTAGGGAGAACCTACGAGCAGTACTTC. The encoded protein is CASSLGRTYEQYF. This chain links TRBV7-2 with TRBJ2-7; D is undetermined. The V end lost 1 base, the J end lost 2 bases, and 6 bases lay between the germline ends. Germline assignment: CDR1 SGHTA and CDR2 FQGNSA. The CDR3 sequence is 13 residues long.